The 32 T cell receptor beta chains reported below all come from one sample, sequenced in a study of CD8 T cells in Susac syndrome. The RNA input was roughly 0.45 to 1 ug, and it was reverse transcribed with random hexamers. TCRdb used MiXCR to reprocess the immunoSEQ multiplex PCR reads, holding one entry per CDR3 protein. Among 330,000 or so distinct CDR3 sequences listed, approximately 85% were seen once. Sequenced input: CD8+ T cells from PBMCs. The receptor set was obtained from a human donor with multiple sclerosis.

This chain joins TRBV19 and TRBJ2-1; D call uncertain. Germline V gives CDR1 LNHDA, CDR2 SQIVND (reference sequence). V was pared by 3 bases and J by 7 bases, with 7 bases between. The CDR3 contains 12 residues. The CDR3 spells CASSIGQNEQFF. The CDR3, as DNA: TGTGCCAGTAGTATTGGTCAGAATGAGCAGTTCTTC.

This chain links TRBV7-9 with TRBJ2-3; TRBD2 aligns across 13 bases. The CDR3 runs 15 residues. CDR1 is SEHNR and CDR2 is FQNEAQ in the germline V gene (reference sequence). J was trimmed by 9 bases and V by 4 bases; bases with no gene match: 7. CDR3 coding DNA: TGTGCCAGCAGCTCACCGGGACTAGCGGGAAAGACGCAGTATTTT. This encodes CASSSPGLAGKTQYF.

CDR3 sequence: CASSFDIAGGDTQYF. In nucleotides, the CDR3 is TGTGCCAGCAGCTTCGATATAGCGGGAGGAGATACGCAGTATTTT. This chain joins TRBV5-4 and TRBJ2-3; 10 bases fit TRBD2. The ends lost 2 bases at V and 5 bases at J; junction bases unmatched: 5. This CDR3 contains 15 residues. CDR1 and CDR2 from the germline V gene are SGHNT and YYREEE (reference sequence).

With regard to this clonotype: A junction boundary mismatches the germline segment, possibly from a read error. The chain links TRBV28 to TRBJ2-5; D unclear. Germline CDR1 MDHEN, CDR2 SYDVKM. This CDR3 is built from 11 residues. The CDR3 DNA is TGTGCCAGCAGTTTTGGGAAGACGACGCACTTC. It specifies CASSFGKTTHF.

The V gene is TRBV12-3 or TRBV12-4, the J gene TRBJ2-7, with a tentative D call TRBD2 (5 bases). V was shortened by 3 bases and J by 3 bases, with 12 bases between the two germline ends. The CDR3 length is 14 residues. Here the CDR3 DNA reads TGTGCCAGCAGTTTTTTCGCAGGACTCTACGAGCAGTACTTC. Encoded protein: CASSFFAGLYEQYF.

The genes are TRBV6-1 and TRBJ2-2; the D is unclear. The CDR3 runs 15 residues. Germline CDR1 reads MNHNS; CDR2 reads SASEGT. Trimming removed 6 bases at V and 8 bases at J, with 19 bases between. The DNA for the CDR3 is TGTGCCAGCAGCACCATCAACGCCGGCAGAGGGGAGCTGTTTTTT. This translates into CASSTINAGRGELFF.

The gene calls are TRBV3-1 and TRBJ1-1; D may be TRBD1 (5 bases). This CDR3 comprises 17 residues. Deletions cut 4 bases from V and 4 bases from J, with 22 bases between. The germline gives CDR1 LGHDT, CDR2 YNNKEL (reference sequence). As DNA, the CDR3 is TGTGCCAGCAGCCGGGTGGGAGGGCCTCCGGGGCGCACTGAAGCTTTCTTT. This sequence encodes CASSRVGGPPGRTEAFF.

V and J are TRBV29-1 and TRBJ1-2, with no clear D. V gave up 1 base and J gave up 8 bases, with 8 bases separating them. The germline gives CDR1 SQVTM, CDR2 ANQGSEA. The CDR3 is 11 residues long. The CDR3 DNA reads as TGCAGCGTTGAAGTCCAGCGGGGCTACACCTTC. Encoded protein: CSVEVQRGYTF.

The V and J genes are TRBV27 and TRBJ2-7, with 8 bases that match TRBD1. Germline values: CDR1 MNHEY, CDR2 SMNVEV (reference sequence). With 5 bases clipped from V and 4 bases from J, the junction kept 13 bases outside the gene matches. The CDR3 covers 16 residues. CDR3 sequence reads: CASSIGLGQVRYEQYF. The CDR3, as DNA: TGTGCCAGCAGTATAGGCTTGGGACAGGTGAGGTACGAGCAGTACTTC.

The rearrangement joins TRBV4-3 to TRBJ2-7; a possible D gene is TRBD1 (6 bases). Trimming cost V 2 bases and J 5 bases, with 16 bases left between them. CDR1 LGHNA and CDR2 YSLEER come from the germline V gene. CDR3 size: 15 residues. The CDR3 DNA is TGCGCCAGCAGCCAACATCTTCAGGGGAGCAACGAGCAGTACTTC. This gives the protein CASSQHLQGSNEQYF.

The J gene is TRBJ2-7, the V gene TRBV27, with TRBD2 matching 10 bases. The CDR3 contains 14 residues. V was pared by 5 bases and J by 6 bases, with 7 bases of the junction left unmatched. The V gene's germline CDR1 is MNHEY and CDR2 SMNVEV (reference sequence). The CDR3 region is CASSLGTSVFEQYF. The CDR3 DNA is TGTGCCAGCAGTCTCGGGACTAGCGTTTTCGAGCAGTACTTC.

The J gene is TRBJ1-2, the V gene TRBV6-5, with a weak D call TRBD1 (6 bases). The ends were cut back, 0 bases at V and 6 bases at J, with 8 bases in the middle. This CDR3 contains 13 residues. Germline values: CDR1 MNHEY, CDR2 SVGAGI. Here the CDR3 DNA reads TGTGCCAGCAGTTACTCGCACAGGGATGGCTACACCTTC. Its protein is CASSYSHRDGYTF.

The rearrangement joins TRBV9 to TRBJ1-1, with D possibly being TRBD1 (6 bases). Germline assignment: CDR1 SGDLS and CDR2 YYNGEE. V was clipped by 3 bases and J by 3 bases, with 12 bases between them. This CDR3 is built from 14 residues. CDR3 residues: CASSDTDSYTEAFF. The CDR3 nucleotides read TGTGCCAGCAGCGATACGGACAGTTACACTGAAGCTTTCTTT.

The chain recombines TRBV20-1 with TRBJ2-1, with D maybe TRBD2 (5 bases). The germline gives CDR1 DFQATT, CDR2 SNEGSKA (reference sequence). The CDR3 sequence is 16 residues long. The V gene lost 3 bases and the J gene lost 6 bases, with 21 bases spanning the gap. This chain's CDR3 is CSARNPGPRAGNEQFF. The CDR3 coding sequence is TGCAGTGCTAGGAACCCCGGGCCTCGGGCGGGCAATGAGCAGTTCTTC.

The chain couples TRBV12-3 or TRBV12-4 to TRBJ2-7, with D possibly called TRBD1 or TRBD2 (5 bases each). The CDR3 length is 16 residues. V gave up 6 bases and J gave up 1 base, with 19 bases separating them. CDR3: CASRPYPGTPSYEQYF. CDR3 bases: TGTGCCAGCAGGCCCTACCCCGGGACCCCATCCTACGAGCAGTACTTC.

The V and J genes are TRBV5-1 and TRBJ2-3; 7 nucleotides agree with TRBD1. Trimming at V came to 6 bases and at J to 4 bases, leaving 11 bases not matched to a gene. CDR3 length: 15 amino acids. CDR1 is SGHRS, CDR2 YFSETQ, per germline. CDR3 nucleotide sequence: TGCGCCAGCACTATATCTACGACAGGGCCAGATACGCAGTATTTT. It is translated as CASTISTTGPDTQYF.

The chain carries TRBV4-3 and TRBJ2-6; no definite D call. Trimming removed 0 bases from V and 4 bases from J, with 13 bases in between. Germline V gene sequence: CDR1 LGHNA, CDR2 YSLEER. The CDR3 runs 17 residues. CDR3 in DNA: TGCGCCAGCAGCCAAGATCAAGATGTTTGGGGGGCCAACGTCCTGACTTTC. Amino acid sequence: CASSQDQDVWGANVLTF.

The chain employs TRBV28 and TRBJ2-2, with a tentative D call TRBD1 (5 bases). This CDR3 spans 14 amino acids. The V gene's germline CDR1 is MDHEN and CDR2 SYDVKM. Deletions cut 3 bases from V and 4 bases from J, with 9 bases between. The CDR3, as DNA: TGTGCCAGCAGTTTTAAGGGGCGCACCGGGGAGCTGTTTTTT. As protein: CASSFKGRTGELFF.

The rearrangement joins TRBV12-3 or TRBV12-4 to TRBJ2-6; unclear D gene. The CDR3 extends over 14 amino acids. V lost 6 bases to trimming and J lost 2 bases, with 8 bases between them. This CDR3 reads CASSSTPGANVLTF. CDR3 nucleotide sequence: TGTGCCAGCAGCTCGACCCCTGGGGCCAACGTCCTGACTTTC.

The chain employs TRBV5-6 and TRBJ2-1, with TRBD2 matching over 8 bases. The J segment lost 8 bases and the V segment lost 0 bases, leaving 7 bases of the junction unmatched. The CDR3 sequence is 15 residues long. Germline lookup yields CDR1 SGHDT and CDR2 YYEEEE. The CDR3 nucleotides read TGTGCCAGCAGCTTGGGAGCGGGAGTTGTATATGAGCAGTTCTTC. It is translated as CASSLGAGVVYEQFF.

The CDR3 coding sequence is TGTGCCAGCAGACCCAGGGGCTTTAGCAATCAGCCCCAGCATTTT. As protein: CASRPRGFSNQPQHF. This chain connects TRBV6-2 or TRBV6-3 to TRBJ1-5, with D possibly TRBD1 on 6 matching bases. Trimming shortened V by 6 bases and J by 0 bases, and 12 bases separated the two germline ends. Germline lookup yields CDR1 MNHEY and CDR2 SVGEGT. This CDR3 contains 15 residues.

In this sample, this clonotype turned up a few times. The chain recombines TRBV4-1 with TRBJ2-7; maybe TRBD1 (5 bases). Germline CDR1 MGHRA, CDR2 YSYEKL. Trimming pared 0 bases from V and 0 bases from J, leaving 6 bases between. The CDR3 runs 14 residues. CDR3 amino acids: CASSQEGVSYEQYF. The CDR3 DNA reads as TGCGCCAGCAGCCAAGAAGGGGTCTCCTACGAGCAGTACTTC.

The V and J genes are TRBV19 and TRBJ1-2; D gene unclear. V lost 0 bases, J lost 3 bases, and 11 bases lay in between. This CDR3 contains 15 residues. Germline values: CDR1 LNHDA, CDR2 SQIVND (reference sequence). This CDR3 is CASSIDMGADYGYTF. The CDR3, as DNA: TGTGCCAGTAGTATAGATATGGGAGCGGACTATGGCTACACCTTC.

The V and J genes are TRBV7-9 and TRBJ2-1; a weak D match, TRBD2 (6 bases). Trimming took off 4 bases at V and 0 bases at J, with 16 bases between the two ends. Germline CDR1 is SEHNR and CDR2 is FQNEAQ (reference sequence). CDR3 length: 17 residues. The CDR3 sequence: CASSSPGTRSSYNEQFF. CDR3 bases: TGTGCCAGCAGCTCACCCGGGACTCGAAGCTCCTACAATGAGCAGTTCTTC.

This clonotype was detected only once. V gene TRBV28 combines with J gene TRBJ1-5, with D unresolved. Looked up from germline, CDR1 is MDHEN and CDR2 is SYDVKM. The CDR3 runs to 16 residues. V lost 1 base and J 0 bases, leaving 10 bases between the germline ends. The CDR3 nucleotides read TGTGCCAGCAGTTTATTTGGCACAGTTAGCAATCAGCCCCAGCATTTT. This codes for CASSLFGTVSNQPQHF.

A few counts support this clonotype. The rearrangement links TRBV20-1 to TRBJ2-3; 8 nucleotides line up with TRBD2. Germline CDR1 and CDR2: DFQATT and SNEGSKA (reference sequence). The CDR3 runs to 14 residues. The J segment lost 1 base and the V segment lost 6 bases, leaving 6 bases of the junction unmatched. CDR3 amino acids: CSAPLTSGTDTQYF. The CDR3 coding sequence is TGCAGTGCACCTTTGACTAGCGGCACAGATACGCAGTATTTT.

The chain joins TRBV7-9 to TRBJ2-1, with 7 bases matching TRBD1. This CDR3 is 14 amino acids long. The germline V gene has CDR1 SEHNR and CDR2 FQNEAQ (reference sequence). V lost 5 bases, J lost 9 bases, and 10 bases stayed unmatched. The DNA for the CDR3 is TGTGCCAGCAGCCAGATTAACAGGGGTCCTGAGCAGTTCTTC. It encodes CASSQINRGPEQFF.

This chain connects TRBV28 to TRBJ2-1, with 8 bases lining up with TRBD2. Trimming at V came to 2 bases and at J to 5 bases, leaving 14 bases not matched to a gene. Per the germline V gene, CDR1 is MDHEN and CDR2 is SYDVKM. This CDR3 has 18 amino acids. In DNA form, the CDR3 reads TGTGCCAGCAGTTTAAGCGCCCGAGGGACTAGTAGGCACAATGAGCAGTTCTTC. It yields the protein CASSLSARGTSRHNEQFF.

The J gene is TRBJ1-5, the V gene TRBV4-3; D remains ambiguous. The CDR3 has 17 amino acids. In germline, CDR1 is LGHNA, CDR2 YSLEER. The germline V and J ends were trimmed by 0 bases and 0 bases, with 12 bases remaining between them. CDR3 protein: CASSQEWGEGSNQPQHF. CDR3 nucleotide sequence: TGCGCCAGCAGCCAAGAGTGGGGAGAGGGTAGCAATCAGCCCCAGCATTTT.

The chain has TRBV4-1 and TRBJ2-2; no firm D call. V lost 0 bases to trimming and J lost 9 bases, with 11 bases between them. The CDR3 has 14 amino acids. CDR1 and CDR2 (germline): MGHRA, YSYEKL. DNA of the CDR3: TGCGCCAGCAGCCAAGATACAATTGGCTGGGAGCTGTTTTTT. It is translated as CASSQDTIGWELFF.

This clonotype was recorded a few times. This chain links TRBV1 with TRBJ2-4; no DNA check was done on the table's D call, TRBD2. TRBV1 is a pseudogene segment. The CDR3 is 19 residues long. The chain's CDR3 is CTSSQGLAGSLLAKNIQYF. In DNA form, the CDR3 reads TGCACCAGCAGCCAGGGACTAGCGGGATCATTACTAGCCAAAAACATTCAGTACTTC.

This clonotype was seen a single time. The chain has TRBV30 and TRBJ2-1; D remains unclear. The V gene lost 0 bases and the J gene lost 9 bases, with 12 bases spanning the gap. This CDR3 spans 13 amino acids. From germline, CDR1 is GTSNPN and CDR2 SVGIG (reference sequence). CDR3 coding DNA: TGTGCCTGGAGTGTAAGTTTCCCCCTTGAGCAGTTCTTC. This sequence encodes CAWSVSFPLEQFF.